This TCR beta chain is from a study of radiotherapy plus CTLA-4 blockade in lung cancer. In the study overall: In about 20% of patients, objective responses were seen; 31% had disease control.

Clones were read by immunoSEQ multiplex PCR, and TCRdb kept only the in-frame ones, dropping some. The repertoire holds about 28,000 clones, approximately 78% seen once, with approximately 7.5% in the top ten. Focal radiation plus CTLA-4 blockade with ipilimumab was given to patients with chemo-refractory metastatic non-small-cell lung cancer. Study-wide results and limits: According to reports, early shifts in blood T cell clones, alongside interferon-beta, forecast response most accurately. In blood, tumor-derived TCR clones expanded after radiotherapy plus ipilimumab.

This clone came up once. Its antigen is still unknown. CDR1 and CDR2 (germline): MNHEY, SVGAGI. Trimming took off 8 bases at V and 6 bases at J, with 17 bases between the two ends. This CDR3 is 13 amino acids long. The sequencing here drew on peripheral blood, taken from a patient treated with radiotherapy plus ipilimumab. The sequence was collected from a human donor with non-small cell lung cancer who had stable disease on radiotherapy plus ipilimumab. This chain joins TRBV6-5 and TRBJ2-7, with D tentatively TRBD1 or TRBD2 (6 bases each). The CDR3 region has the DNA TGTGCCAGCCAGGGTTTCAGGGGAGGCGAGCAGTACTTC. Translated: CASQGFRGGEQYF.